Listed below are T cell receptor beta chains from one sample, sequenced in a study of shared clonotypes between healthy human individuals. The repertoire was sequenced with immunoSEQ multiplex PCR; TCRdb's copy has only in-frame clones and lacks some. Among about 1.1 million clones listed, 70% to 80% were seen once. Sequencing input: memory CD4+ T cells from PBMCs. These receptor sequences come from a man aged 18 to 35 in good health. Some clones in this sample may be carry-over from other donors' samples. Both conserved end residues are part of each CDR3.

j_gene | v_gene | CDR3aa
TRBJ1-1 | TRBV27 | CASSSTDASTLTLF
TRBJ2-2 | TRBV29-1 | CSVRQGQSGELFF
TRBJ2-3 | TRBV18 | CASCAAGVTDTQYF
TRBJ1-1 | TRBV7-3 | CASSLLGGTFF
TRBJ1-1 | TRBV2 | CASTVHGQGTEAFF
TRBJ2-5 | TRBV25-1 | CASSPPRTGETQYF
TRBJ1-2 | TRBV28 | CASSLFAPDSRHGYTF
TRBJ1-1 | TRBV7-2 | CASSPYRGVSTEAFF
TRBJ2-2 | TRBV6-6 | CASRVSMAGGELFF
TRBJ2-3 | TRBV2 | CASSEERDTQYF
TRBJ2-3 | TRBV11-3 | CASSSRQGPDTQYF
TRBJ2-3 | TRBV4-3 | CASSQIAGDTQYF
TRBJ2-2 | TRBV7-6 | CASSLRGNTGELFF
TRBJ2-5 | TRBV19 | CASSISGGETQYF
TRBJ1-5 | TRBV14 | CASSQRRGGNQPQHF
TRBJ2-2 | TRBV10-3 | CAISRSPSGTGTGELFF
TRBJ2-1 | TRBV28 | CASSPTGTYNEQFF
TRBJ2-5 | TRBV6-5 | CASSYGSIGETQYF
TRBJ2-7 | TRBV19 | CASSRGLAGVEAYEQYF
TRBJ1-4 | TRBV28 | CASSQPVGQGYEKLFF
TRBJ2-2 | TRBV18 | CASSQGPPFTGELFF
NA | TRBV15 | CATSRARDIPYEQYF
TRBJ1-5 | TRBV5-6 | CASSLGNRGQPQHF
TRBJ2-7 | TRBV29-1 | CSARRDRGGEQYF
TRBJ1-2 | TRBV29-1 | CSANDRGGYGYTF
TRBJ1-5 | TRBV7-8 | CASSLLQGAGPQHF
TRBJ1-2 | TRBV28 | CASSLGQGAGGYTF
TRBJ1-1 | TRBV5-4 | CASSRQNTEAFF
TRBJ1-2 | TRBV25-1 | CASSEFGTGDGYTF
TRBJ1-1 | TRBV30 | CAAEAGMISWSTEAFF
TRBJ1-1 | TRBV6-5 | CASSYGRKNTEAFF
TRBJ2-7 | TRBV28 | CASSSPGGEAYEQYF
TRBJ2-7 | TRBV28 | CASSEVGTSGMNEQYF
TRBJ2-2 | TRBV10-2 | CASSGVFGDTGELFF
TRBJ1-2 | TRBV2 | CASSGSGQGAGGYTF